This TCR beta chain was identified during a study of CD8 T cells in Susac syndrome (dated by TCRdb to about 2019). Study-level background: Of the Susac syndrome patients who were sequenced, about 6 had clinically active disease and eight were in clinical remission. Susac syndrome patients were therapy-naive, on corticosteroids (some also receiving IVIg), or on IVIg alone at blood withdrawal. Repertoire sequencing was used to test whether CD8+ T cell activation and differentiation in Susac syndrome was antigen driven.

Turning to this clonotype: What antigen it recognizes has not been identified. Base qualities are missing; no much larger clone stands one base away.

RNA was extracted using the RNeasy kit, and roughly 0.5 to 1 ug of the RNA was reverse transcribed with random hexamers. The immunoSEQ multiplex PCR assay, which covers 54 Vbeta and 13 Jbeta segments, was used to amplify TCR beta CDR3 regions. PCR amplification bias was corrected using a synthetic template baseline for primer optimization and computational correction. As for the authors' bioinformatics: Reads were annotated to V, D and J genes per IMGT and analyzed with immunoSEQ Analyzer, keeping only productive sequences. Clonality was computed as one minus Shannon entropy normalized by log2 of the number of productive unique sequences. Public and private clones were assessed among the 100 most prevalent clones of each patient and control. Susac-specific clones were defined as absent from healthy and MS cohorts, 1052 published viral clones and other ImmuneACCESS disease sequences. TCRdb ran its own pipeline on the public reads, namely fastp trimming at Q25 and MiXCR clone calling, and kept in-frame beta chains. Rows are unified per CDR3 protein, each entry keeping the most common DNA and genes. The V and J calls come from TCRdb's annotation, not from the publication. For this sample there are about 80,000 distinct CDR3 sequences; about 93% appear just once. The top ten clones comprise approximately 0.52% of the sample.

Peripheral blood CD8+ and CD4+ T cells from healthy donors, Susac syndrome patients and multiple sclerosis patients were profiled using high-throughput TCR beta sequencing. Recently defined diagnostic criteria for definite or probable disease were met by the Susac syndrome patients. Bulk CD8+ and CD4+ T cells were purified magnetically by negative isolation, whereas CD8+ TEMRA cells were enriched by FACS. Blood was collected in EDTA tubes and processed within 24 hours, with PBMCs isolated through density gradient centrifugation. PBMCs destined for TCR sequencing were cryopreserved in liquid nitrogen and later thawed in a 37 °C water bath. The sorted or isolated CD4+, CD8+ and CD8+ TEMRA cells reached a purity of at least 90%. The CDR3 contains 14 residues, cysteine and phenylalanine counted. Only the CDR3 part of the read is kept: 42 bases, read in frame from the first base. For this chain, trimming is 4 bases at the V end and 5 bases at the J end, and the number of junction bases without a gene match is 4. For CDR1 and CDR2, the germline V gene (reference sequence) lists LGHDT and YNNKEL.

General conclusions and limits of the study: In the CD4+ T cell repertoire of Susac syndrome patients, clonal expansion was not detected. The number of individuals in the TCR sequencing and HLA analysis was acknowledged as relatively small.

The sequence links TRBV3-1 to TRBJ1-1; the junction holds 10 bases that match TRBD1. The receptor was derived from a human donor with Susac syndrome. The sequenced sample consisted of CD4+ T cells from PBMCs. CDR3 sequence: CASSRTGGFTEAFF. DNA sequence: TGTGCCAGCAGCCGGACAGGGGGTTTTACTGAAGCTTTCTTT.